Described below is a single T cell receptor (beta chain) sequence and its context. Its antigen remains unknown. TCRdb processed the multiplex PCR reads anew with MiXCR; each CDR3 protein has one entry. The table records about 230,000 distinct CDR3 sequences, roughly 32% of them present only once. These data are taken from a study of breast tumors, draining lymph nodes, adjacent tissues. Regarding the study as a whole: Luminal-like breast cancer showed significantly greater tumor-nontumor repertoire similarity than basal-like breast cancer did. Findings are consistent with lymph node origin and intratumoral expansion of most tumor T cells. Tumors had less TCR diversity than lymph nodes, more than nontumor tissue.

V was trimmed by 8 bases and J by 0 bases, leaving 13 bases between them. The CDR3 consists of 14 residues. The lymph nodes were axillary draining lymph nodes from breast cancer patients. Sequenced sample: axillary lymph node tissue. V is TRBV12-3 or TRBV12-4 and J is TRBJ2-5; unclear D gene. This receptor was obtained from a female donor with breast cancer. Some clones in this sample may be carry-over from other donors' samples. CDR3 loop: CASGSGRNQETQYF. Written as DNA, the CDR3 is TGTGCCAGCGGATCTGGACGGAACCAAGAGACCCAGTACTTC.